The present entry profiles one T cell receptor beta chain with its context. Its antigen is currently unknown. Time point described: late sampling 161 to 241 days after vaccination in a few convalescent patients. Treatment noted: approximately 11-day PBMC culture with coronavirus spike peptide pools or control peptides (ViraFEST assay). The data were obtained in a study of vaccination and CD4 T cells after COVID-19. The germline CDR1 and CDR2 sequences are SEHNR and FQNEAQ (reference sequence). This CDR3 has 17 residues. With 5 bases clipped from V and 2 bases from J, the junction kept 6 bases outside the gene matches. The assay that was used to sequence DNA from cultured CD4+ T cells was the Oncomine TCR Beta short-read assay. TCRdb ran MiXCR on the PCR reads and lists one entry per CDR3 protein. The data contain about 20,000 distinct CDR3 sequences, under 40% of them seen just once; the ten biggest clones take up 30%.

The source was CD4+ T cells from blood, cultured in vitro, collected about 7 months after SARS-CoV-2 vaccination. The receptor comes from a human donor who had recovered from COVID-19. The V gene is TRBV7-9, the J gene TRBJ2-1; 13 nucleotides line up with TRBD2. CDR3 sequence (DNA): TGTGCCAGCAGCCCTACTAGCGGGGGGGCCCCCTACAATGAGCAGTTCTTC. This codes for CASSPTSGGAPYNEQFF.